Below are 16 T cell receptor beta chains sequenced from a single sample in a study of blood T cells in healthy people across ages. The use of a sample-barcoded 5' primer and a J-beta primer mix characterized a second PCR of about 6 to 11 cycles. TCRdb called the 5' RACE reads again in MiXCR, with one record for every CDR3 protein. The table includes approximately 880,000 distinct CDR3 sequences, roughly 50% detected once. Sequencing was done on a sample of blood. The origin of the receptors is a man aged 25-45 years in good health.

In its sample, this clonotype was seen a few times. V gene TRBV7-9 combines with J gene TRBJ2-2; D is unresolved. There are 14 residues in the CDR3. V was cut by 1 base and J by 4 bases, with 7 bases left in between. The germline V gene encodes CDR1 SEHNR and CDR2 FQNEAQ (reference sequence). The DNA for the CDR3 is TGTGCCAGCAGCTTAGAATTTCCCACCGGGGAGCTGTTTTTT. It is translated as CASSLEFPTGELFF.

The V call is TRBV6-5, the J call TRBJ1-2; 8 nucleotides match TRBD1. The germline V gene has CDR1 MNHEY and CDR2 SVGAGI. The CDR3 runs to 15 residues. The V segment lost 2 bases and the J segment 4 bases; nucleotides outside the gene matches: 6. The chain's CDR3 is CASSYGGQGFYGYTF. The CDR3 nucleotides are TGTGCCAGCAGTTACGGCGGACAGGGCTTCTATGGCTACACCTTC.

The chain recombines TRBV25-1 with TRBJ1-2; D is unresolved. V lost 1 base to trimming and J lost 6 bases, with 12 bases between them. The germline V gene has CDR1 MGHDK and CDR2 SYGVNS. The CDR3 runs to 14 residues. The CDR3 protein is CASSEWAAIDGYTF. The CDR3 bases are TGTGCCAGCAGTGAATGGGCAGCAATAGATGGCTACACCTTC.

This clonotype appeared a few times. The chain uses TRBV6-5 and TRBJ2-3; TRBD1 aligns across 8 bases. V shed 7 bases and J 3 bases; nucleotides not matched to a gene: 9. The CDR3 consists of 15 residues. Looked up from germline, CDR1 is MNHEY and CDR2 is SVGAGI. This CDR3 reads CASTEQGDGTDTQYF. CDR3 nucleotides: TGTGCCAGCACCGAACAGGGGGATGGGACAGATACGCAGTATTTT.

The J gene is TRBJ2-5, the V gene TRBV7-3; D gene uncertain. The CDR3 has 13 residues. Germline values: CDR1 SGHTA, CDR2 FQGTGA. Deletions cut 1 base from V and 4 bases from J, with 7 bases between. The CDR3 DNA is TGTGCCAGCAGCTTAAATTTTGGAGAGACCCAGTACTTC. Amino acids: CASSLNFGETQYF.

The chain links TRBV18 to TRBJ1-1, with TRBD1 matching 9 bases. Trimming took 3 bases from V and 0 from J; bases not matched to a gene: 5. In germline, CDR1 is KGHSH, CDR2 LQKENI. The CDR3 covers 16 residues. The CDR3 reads CASSPRDRALNTEAFF. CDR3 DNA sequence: TGTGCCAGCTCACCGCGGGACAGGGCTTTGAACACTGAAGCTTTCTTT. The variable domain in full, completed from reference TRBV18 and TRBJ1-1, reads NAGVMQNPRHLVRRRGQEARLRCSPMKGHSHVYWYRQLPEEGLKFMVYLQKENIIDESGMPKERFSAEFPKEGPSILRIQQVVRGDSAAYFCASSPRDRALNTEAFFGQGTRLTVV.

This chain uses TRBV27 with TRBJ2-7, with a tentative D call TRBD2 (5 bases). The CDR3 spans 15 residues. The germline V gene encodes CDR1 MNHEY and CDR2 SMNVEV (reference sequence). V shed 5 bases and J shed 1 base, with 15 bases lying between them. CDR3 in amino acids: CASSGPQGRSYEQYF. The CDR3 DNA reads TGTGCCAGCAGTGGACCCCAAGGGAGATCCTACGAGCAGTACTTC.

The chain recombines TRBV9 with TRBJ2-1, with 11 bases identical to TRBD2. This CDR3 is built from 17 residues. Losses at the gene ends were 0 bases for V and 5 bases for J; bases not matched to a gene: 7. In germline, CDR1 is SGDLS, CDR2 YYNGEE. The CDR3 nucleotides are TGTGCCAGCAGCGTAGCCTCTAGCGGGGGGTTCGACAATGAGCAGTTCTTC. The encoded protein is CASSVASSGGFDNEQFF.

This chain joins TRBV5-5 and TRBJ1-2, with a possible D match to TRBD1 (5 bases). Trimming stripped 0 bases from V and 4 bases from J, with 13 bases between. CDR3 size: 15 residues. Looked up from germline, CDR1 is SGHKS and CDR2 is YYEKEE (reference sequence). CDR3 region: CASSLGQLTGYGYTF. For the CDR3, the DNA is TGTGCCAGCAGCTTGGGACAGTTGACGGGCTATGGCTACACCTTC.

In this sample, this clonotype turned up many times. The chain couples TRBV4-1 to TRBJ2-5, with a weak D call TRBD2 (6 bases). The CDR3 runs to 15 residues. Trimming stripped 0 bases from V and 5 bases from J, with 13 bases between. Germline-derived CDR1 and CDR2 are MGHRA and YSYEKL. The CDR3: CASSQDRTNWETQYF. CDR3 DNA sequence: TGCGCCAGCAGCCAAGACCGGACTAATTGGGAGACCCAGTACTTC.

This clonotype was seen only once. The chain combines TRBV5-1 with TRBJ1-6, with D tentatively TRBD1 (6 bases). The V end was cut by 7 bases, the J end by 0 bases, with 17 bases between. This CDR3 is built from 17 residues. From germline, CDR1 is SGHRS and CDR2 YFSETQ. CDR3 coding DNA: TGCGCCAGCGCCCGACAGGAGAGTAGCTCCTATAATTCACCCCTCCACTTT. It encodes CASARQESSSYNSPLHF. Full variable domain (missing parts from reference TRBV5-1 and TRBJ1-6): KAGVTQTPRYLIKTRGQQVTLSCSPISGHRSVSWYQQTPGQGLQFLFEYFSETQRNKGNFPGRFSGRQFSNSRSEMNVSTLELGDSALYLCASARQESSSYNSPLHFGNGTRLTVT.

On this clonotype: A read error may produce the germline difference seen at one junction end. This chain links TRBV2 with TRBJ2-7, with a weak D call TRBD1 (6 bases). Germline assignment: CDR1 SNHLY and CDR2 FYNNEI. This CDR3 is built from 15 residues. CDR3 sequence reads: CASSEDRHSTYEQYF. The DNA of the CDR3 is TGTGCCAGCAGCGAAGACAGGCACTCCACCTACGAGCAGTACTTC.

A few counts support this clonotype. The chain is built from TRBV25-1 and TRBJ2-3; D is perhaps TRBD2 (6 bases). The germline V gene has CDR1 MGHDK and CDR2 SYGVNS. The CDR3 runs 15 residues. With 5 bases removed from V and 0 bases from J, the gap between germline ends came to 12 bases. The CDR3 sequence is CASSRGGVSTDTQYF. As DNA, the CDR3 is TGTGCCAGCAGTAGGGGCGGGGTAAGCACAGATACGCAGTATTTT. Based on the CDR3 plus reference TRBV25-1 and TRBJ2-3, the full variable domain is EADIYQTPRYLVIGTGKKITLECSQTMGHDKMYWYQQDPGMELHLIHYSYGVNSTEKGDLSSESTVSRIRTEHFPLTLESARPSHTSQYLCASSRGGVSTDTQYFGPGTRLTVL.

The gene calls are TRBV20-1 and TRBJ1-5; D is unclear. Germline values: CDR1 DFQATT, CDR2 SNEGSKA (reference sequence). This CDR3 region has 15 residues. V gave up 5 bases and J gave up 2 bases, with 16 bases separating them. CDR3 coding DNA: TGCAGTGCTTCGGTGGGAGGTGGGGGCAATCAGCCCCAGCATTTT. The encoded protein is CSASVGGGGNQPQHF.

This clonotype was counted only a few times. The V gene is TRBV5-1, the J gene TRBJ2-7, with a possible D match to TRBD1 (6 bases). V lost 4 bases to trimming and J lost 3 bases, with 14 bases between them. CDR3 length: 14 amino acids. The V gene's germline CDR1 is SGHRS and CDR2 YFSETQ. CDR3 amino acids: CASSQTGRDYEQYF. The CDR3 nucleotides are TGCGCCAGCAGCCAAACAGGGAGAGACTACGAGCAGTACTTC.

CDR3 DNA: TGCAGTGCTAGTCTAATCAGTTCCTACAATGAGCAGTTCTTC. Encoded protein: CSASLISSYNEQFF. V gene TRBV20-1 combines with J gene TRBJ2-1; D is unclear. The CDR3 totals 14 residues. Germline CDR1 reads DFQATT; CDR2 reads SNEGSKA (reference sequence). V lost 3 bases and J lost 1, with 10 bases in between.